These 10 T cell receptor beta chains came from one sample sequenced in a study of shared clonotypes between healthy human individuals. Sequencing used immunoSEQ multiplex PCR; TCRdb keeps in-frame clones, though not all of them. The sample consists of about 1.1 million clones, approximately 77% of them appearing once. Sequencing input: memory CD4+ T cells from PBMCs. The subset: CD45RA-negative fraction. The receptors here all came from a man between 18 and 35 years old in good health. Some clones in this sample may be carry-over from other donors' samples.

The chain combines TRBV18 with TRBJ2-3, with 7 bases fitting TRBD2. The V and J ends lost 3 bases and 2 bases, in that order; junction bases with no gene match: 5. CDR1 and CDR2 (germline): KGHSH, LQKENI. The CDR3 loop spans 15 amino acids. The CDR3 nucleotides read TGTGCCAGCTCACCGGGACTAAAGTCCACAGATACGCAGTATTTT. Its translation is CASSPGLKSTDTQYF.

The chain couples TRBV9 to TRBJ2-1; 7 bases match TRBD2. This CDR3 spans 15 amino acids. The V gene's germline CDR1 is SGDLS and CDR2 YYNGEE. Trimming removed 0 bases from V and 9 bases from J; junction bases left unmatched: 9. Here the CDR3 DNA reads TGTGCCAGCAGCGTAGGCGGACTAGGCTATGGTGAGCAGTTCTTC. Translation gives CASSVGGLGYGEQFF.

The chain joins TRBV7-3 to TRBJ2-5; tentatively, D is TRBD2 (5 bases). This CDR3 comprises 12 residues. V was shortened by 5 bases and J by 7 bases, with 11 bases between the two germline ends. From germline, CDR1 is SGHTA and CDR2 FQGTGA. The CDR3 protein is CASSTLEGTQYF. The CDR3 DNA is TGTGCCAGCAGCACCCTTGAGGGGACCCAGTACTTC.

The count of this clone is one. The chain carries TRBV14 and TRBJ1-4; TRBD1 might be the D (6 bases). The CDR3 is 16 residues long. Germline V gene lookup returns CDR1 SGHDN and CDR2 FVKESK. V lost 0 bases to trimming and J lost 2 bases, with 10 bases between them. In DNA, the CDR3 is TGTGCCAGCAGCCAAGATGTGGGGGGCACTAATGAAAAACTGTTTTTT. This sequence encodes CASSQDVGGTNEKLFF.

The chain's CDR3 is CASSSTYYEQYF. CDR3 DNA: TGTGCCAGCAGTTCAACCTACTACGAGCAGTACTTC. The rearrangement joins TRBV28 to TRBJ2-7; D remains unclear. V was clipped by 4 bases and J by 3 bases, with 7 bases between them. The CDR3 is 12 residues long. Germline CDR1 reads MDHEN; CDR2 reads SYDVKM.

A remark on this clone: The identical CDR3 is also encoded by other nucleotide sequences in the sample. V usage is TRBV7-9 and J usage is TRBJ1-5; TRBD1 is a possible D gene (5 bases). CDR3 length: 14 amino acids. Deletions cut 5 bases from V and 2 bases from J, with 10 bases between. CDR1 SEHNR and CDR2 FQNEAQ come from the germline V gene (reference sequence). Here the CDR3 reads CASSRGGGNQPQHF. CDR3 DNA sequence: TGTGCCAGCAGCCGGGGGGGAGGCAATCAGCCCCAGCATTTT.

This clone was seen once. The chain combines TRBV7-2 with TRBJ2-6; D is ambiguous. With 1 base removed from V and 3 bases from J, the gap between germline ends came to 13 bases. This CDR3 is 17 amino acids long. Per germline, CDR1 SGHTA and CDR2 FQGNSA. The CDR3 protein is CASSLEVAFFGANVLTF. The CDR3 DNA is TGTGCCAGCAGCTTAGAGGTGGCCTTCTTTGGGGCCAACGTCCTGACTTTC. The full variable domain, rest sourced from reference TRBV7-2 and TRBJ2-6, is GAGVSQSPSNKVTEKGKDVELRCDPISGHTALYWYRQSLGQGLEFLIYFQGNSAPDKSGLPSDRFSAERTGGSVSTLTIQRTQQEDSAVYLCASSLEVAFFGANVLTFGAGSRLTVL.

This clone was observed a single time. The chain joins TRBV7-9 to TRBJ2-3, with D maybe TRBD2 (5 bases). CDR1 is SEHNR, CDR2 FQNEAQ, per germline (reference sequence). The CDR3 totals 13 residues. V dropped 5 bases and J dropped 4 bases, with 10 bases sitting between them. The CDR3 region has the DNA TGTGCCAGCAGCGAGGGCAGCGCAGATACGCAGTATTTT. It specifies CASSEGSADTQYF. The full variable domain, in which reference TRBV7-9 and TRBJ2-3 provide the parts outside the CDR3, is DTGVSQNPRHKITKRGQNVTFRCDPISEHNRLYWYRQTLGQGPEFLTYFQNEAQLEKSRLLSDRFSAERPKGSFSTLEIQRTEQGDSAMYLCASSEGSADTQYFGPGTRLTVL.

This clone was counted ten times or more. The J gene is TRBJ1-1, the V gene TRBV19; no reliable D call. Looked up from germline, CDR1 is LNHDA and CDR2 is SQIVND (reference sequence). This CDR3 comprises 15 residues. Between the trimmed V and J ends, which lost 4 bases and 1 base, there was a span of 13 bases. CDR3 nucleotide sequence: TGTGCCAGTAGTACTCTAGGAATTGGGAACACTGAAGCTTTCTTT. It yields the protein CASSTLGIGNTEAFF.

The sample holds one count of this clone. The chain employs TRBV18 and TRBJ2-3; D not certain. The V gene's germline CDR1 is KGHSH and CDR2 LQKENI. With 5 bases removed from V and 4 bases from J, the gap between germline ends came to 4 bases. The CDR3 consists of 11 residues. The CDR3 sequence: CASSVADTQYF. CDR3 bases: TGTGCCAGCTCAGTCGCAGATACGCAGTATTTT.